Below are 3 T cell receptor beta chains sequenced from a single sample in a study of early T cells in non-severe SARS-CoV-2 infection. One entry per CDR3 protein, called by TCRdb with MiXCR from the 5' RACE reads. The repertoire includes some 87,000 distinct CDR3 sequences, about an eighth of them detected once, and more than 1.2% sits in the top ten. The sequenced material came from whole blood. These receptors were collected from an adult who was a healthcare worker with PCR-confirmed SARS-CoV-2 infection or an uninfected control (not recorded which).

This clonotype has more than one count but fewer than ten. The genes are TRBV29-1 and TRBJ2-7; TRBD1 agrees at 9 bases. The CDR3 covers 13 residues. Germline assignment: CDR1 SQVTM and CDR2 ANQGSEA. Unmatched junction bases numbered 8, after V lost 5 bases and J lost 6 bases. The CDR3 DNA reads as TGCAGCGTTCGTCCGACAGGGGGTCTCGAGCAGTACTTC. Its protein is CSVRPTGGLEQYF.

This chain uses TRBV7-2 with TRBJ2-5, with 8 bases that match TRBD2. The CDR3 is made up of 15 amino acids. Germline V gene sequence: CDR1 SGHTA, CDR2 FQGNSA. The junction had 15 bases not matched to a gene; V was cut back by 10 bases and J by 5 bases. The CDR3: CANQEGSGVVETQYF. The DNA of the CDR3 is TGTGCCAACCAGGAGGGTAGCGGGGTTGTGGAGACCCAGTACTTC.

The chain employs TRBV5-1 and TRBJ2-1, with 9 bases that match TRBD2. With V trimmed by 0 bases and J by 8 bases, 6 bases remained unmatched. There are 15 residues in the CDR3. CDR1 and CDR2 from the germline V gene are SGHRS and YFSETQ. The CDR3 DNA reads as TGCGCCAGCAGCTTGGCGGGCGGGGGGGTTTATGAGCAGTTCTTC. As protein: CASSLAGGGVYEQFF.